The rows below give T cell receptor beta chains drawn from one sample of a study of T cell responses to AZD1222 COVID-19 vaccine. Here immunoSEQ multiplex PCR was the method, and the copy in TCRdb shows in-frame clones only, minus some. In the table there are about 130,000 clones, roughly 92% of which are singletons. The sample here was peripheral blood, taken 28 days after the second AZD1222 dose. The source of these receptors is an adult who received the AZD1222 COVID-19 vaccine. The CDR3 runs from the conserved cysteine through the conserved F or W. Fields, in order: CDR3 protein, CDR3 DNA, V gene, J gene, clone size, D gene. A D gene is named only where the DNA matches it firmly. Expanded clones get a size class; other rows say once, few or many, or leave the size out.

CDR3 protein: CASKAAGQGAQAGANVLTF; CDR3 DNA: TGTGCCAGCAAAGCGGCGGGACAGGGGGCGCAGGCTGGGGCCAACGTCCTGACTTTC; V gene: TRBV27; J gene: TRBJ2-6; clone size: NA; D gene: TRBD1
CDR3 protein: CASSLPGLGLNEQFF; CDR3 DNA: TGTGCCAGCAGCCTACCGGGACTAGGCCTGAATGAGCAGTTCTTC; V gene: TRBV7-3; J gene: TRBJ2-1; clone size: NA; D gene: TRBD2
CDR3 protein: CASSADRAEKLFF; CDR3 DNA: TGTGCCAGCAGCGCAGACAGGGCTGAAAAACTGTTTTTT; V gene: TRBV7-2; J gene: TRBJ1-4; clone size: NA; D gene: TRBD1
CDR3 protein: CSAVGTYNEQFF; CDR3 DNA: TGCAGCGCCGTTGGGACCTACAATGAGCAGTTCTTC; V gene: TRBV29-1; J gene: TRBJ2-1; clone size: NA; D gene: NA
CDR3 protein: CASRSGGAMGNEQFF; CDR3 DNA: TGTGCCAGCAGGTCAGGGGGCGCTATGGGCAATGAGCAGTTCTTC; V gene: TRBV27; J gene: TRBJ2-1; clone size: few; D gene: TRBD1
CDR3 protein: CAISESRDRGANYGYTF; CDR3 DNA: TGTGCCATCAGTGAGTCCAGGGATCGGGGGGCAAACTATGGCTACACCTTC; V gene: TRBV10-3; J gene: TRBJ1-2; clone size: NA; D gene: NA
CDR3 protein: CASSERATGVDEQFF; CDR3 DNA: TGTGCCAGCAGTGAGCGGGCGACGGGGGTGGATGAGCAGTTCTTC; V gene: TRBV7-6; J gene: TRBJ2-1; clone size: NA; D gene: NA
CDR3 protein: CASNHWGSNEQFF; CDR3 DNA: TGTGCCAGCAACCATTGGGGTAGCAATGAGCAGTTCTTC; V gene: TRBV5-6; J gene: TRBJ2-1; clone size: NA; D gene: NA
CDR3 protein: CAWEIGPYGYTF; CDR3 DNA: TGTGCCTGGGAAATTGGACCTTATGGCTACACCTTC; V gene: TRBV30; J gene: TRBJ1-2; clone size: NA; D gene: NA
CDR3 protein: CATSRTGGAGTDTQYF; CDR3 DNA: TGTGCCACCAGCAGGACAGGGGGCGCGGGCACAGATACGCAGTATTTT; V gene: TRBV15; J gene: TRBJ2-3; clone size: NA; D gene: TRBD1
CDR3 protein: CASSYAGTGDYEQYF; CDR3 DNA: TGTGCCAGCAGTTACGCCGGGACAGGGGACTACGAGCAGTACTTC; V gene: TRBV6-5; J gene: TRBJ2-7; clone size: NA; D gene: TRBD1
CDR3 protein: CSASGGGDYQPQHF; CDR3 DNA: TGCAGTGCTAGTGGGGGCGGTGACTATCAGCCCCAGCATTTT; V gene: TRBV20-1; J gene: TRBJ1-5; clone size: NA; D gene: NA
CDR3 protein: CASSTGLAGGADTQYF; CDR3 DNA: TGTGCCAGCAGCACTGGACTGGCGGGAGGTGCAGATACGCAGTATTTT; V gene: TRBV7-3; J gene: TRBJ2-3; clone size: NA; D gene: TRBD2
CDR3 protein: CASSSRQGGQSDSPLHF; CDR3 DNA: TGTGCCAGCAGTTCCCGACAGGGTGGGCAGTCGGATTCACCCCTCCACTTT; V gene: TRBV27; J gene: TRBJ1-6; clone size: NA; D gene: TRBD1
CDR3 protein: CASSPLLSAGNTIYF; CDR3 DNA: TGTGCCAGCAGCCCCCTTTTGAGCGCTGGAAACACCATATATTTT; V gene: TRBV7-2; J gene: TRBJ1-3; clone size: NA; D gene: NA
CDR3 protein: CASSSQQGANTGELFF; CDR3 DNA: TGTGCCAGCAGCAGCCAACAGGGGGCGAACACCGGGGAGCTGTTTTTT; V gene: TRBV21-1; J gene: TRBJ2-2; clone size: NA; D gene: NA
CDR3 protein: CASSLSYSNQPQHF; CDR3 DNA: TGTGCCAGCAGTTTATCATACAGCAATCAGCCCCAGCATTTT; V gene: TRBV27; J gene: TRBJ1-5; clone size: NA; D gene: NA
CDR3 protein: CASSVGGGRTSTTGELFF; CDR3 DNA: TGTGCCAGCAGCGTAGGAGGCGGGCGGACATCGACCACCGGGGAGCTGTTTTTT; V gene: TRBV9; J gene: TRBJ2-2; clone size: NA; D gene: NA
CDR3 protein: CASSQDGVRPLHF; CDR3 DNA: TGCGCCAGCAGCCAGGACGGTGTGAGACCCCTCCACTTT; V gene: TRBV4-3; J gene: TRBJ1-6; clone size: NA; D gene: NA
CDR3 protein: CASSQDPDTQYF; CDR3 DNA: TGTGCCAGCAGCCAAGACCCGGATACGCAGTATTTT; V gene: TRBV3-1/TRBV3-2; J gene: TRBJ2-3; clone size: NA; D gene: NA
CDR3 protein: CASSSDWGYGYTF; CDR3 DNA: TGTGCCAGCAGCTCAGACTGGGGGTATGGCTACACCTTC; V gene: TRBV7-9; J gene: TRBJ1-2; clone size: NA; D gene: NA
CDR3 protein: CASRDDGGTDTQYF; CDR3 DNA: TGTGCCAGCAGAGACGACGGGGGCACAGATACGCAGTATTTT; V gene: TRBV11-1; J gene: TRBJ2-3; clone size: NA; D gene: NA
CDR3 protein: CASSEGVAGLGTEAFF; CDR3 DNA: TGTGCCAGCAGCGAAGGGGTAGCAGGGCTCGGAACTGAAGCTTTCTTT; V gene: TRBV7-9; J gene: TRBJ1-1; clone size: NA; D gene: NA
CDR3 protein: CATAGAAAGFGNTIYF; CDR3 DNA: TGTGCCACCGCCGGGGCCGCTGCGGGGTTTGGAAACACCATATATTTT; V gene: TRBV15; J gene: TRBJ1-3; clone size: NA; D gene: NA
CDR3 protein: CASSQWLRETQYF; CDR3 DNA: TGCGCCAGCAGTCAATGGTTAAGAGAGACCCAGTACTTC; V gene: TRBV23-1; J gene: TRBJ2-5; clone size: once; D gene: NA
CDR3 protein: CATSVPGQPQHF; CDR3 DNA: TGTGCCACCAGTGTCCCCGGACAGCCCCAGCATTTT; V gene: TRBV24-1; J gene: TRBJ1-5; clone size: NA; D gene: NA
CDR3 protein: CASSSDRGRNTEAFF; CDR3 DNA: TGCGCCAGCAGCTCGGACAGGGGGAGAAACACTGAAGCTTTCTTT; V gene: TRBV5-1; J gene: TRBJ1-1; clone size: NA; D gene: TRBD1
CDR3 protein: CASIDRTSPSYNEQFF; CDR3 DNA: TGTGCCAGCATCGACCGGACTAGCCCCTCCTACAATGAGCAGTTCTTC; V gene: TRBV6-4; J gene: TRBJ2-1; clone size: NA; D gene: TRBD2
CDR3 protein: CASSLEGTGNEKLFF; CDR3 DNA: TGTGCCAGCAGCTTAGAAGGGACAGGGAATGAAAAACTGTTTTTT; V gene: TRBV7-2; J gene: TRBJ1-4; clone size: NA; D gene: TRBD1
CDR3 protein: CASSLERDYGYTF; CDR3 DNA: TGTGCCAGCAGCTTAGAACGGGACTATGGCTACACCTTC; V gene: TRBV7-9; J gene: TRBJ1-2; clone size: NA; D gene: NA
CDR3 protein: CASSYPGGLAGYTQYF; CDR3 DNA: TGTGCCAGCAGTTACCCTGGAGGACTAGCGGGATATACGCAGTATTTT; V gene: TRBV6-2/TRBV6-3; J gene: TRBJ2-3; clone size: NA; D gene: TRBD2
CDR3 protein: CASSWGQGKGETQYF; CDR3 DNA: TGTGCCAGCAGTTGGGGACAGGGGAAAGGAGAGACCCAGTACTTC; V gene: TRBV6-2/TRBV6-3; J gene: TRBJ2-5; clone size: NA; D gene: TRBD1
CDR3 protein: CASSQGLRIYEQYF; CDR3 DNA: TGCGCCAGCAGCCAAGGGCTGAGAATTTACGAGCAGTACTTC; V gene: TRBV4-3; J gene: TRBJ2-7; clone size: once; D gene: NA
CDR3 protein: CATSRDKGPAFF; CDR3 DNA: TGTGCCACCAGCAGAGATAAGGGACCCGCTTTCTTT; V gene: TRBV15; J gene: TRBJ1-1; clone size: NA; D gene: NA
CDR3 protein: CASSPPGQAGGEKLFF; CDR3 DNA: TGTGCCAGCAGCCCCCCCGGACAGGCCGGAGGTGAAAAACTGTTTTTT; V gene: TRBV28; J gene: TRBJ1-4; clone size: once; D gene: TRBD1